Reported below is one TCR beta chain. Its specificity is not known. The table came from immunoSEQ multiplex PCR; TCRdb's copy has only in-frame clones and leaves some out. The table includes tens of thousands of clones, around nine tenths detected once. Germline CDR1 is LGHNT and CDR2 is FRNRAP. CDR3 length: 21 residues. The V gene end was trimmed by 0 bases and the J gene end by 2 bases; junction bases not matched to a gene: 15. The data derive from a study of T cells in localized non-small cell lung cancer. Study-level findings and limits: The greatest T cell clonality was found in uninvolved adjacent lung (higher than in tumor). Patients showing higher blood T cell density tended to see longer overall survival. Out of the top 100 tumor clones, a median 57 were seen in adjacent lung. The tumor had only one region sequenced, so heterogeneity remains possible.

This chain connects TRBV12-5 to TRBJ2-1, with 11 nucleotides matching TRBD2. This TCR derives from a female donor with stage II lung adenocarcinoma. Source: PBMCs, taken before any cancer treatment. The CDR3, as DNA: TGTGCTAGTGGTTTGGTATACGGCCCCCTTAGCGGGGGGGCCACCTACAATGAGCAGTTCTTC. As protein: CASGLVYGPLSGGATYNEQFF.